This T cell receptor (beta chain) was observed in a study of T cells in Graves' hyperthyroidism and ophthalmopathy. Points from the study as a whole: Patients with ophthalmopathy were separated from those with stable hyperthyroidism by a 13 V-J model.

Comment on this clonotype: The antigen is undetermined.

Ophthalmopathy cases met thresholds of Clinical Activity Score at least 3, NOSPECS grade at least 4 and duration under 3 months. Clinical symptoms, serum thyroxine and TRAb, thyroid ultrasound and orbital computed tomography were used for the diagnoses. This CDR3 has 18 amino acids. Germline loops: CDR1 SGDLS, CDR2 YYNGEE. Trimming took 1 base from V and 2 from J, leaving 16 bases between them. RNA transcripts gave rise to amplified TCR beta CDR3 regions. Using the HTBI primer set, a first-round RT-PCR was run on the TCR CDR3. Each CDR3 protein is one row after TCRdb ran MiXCR on the multiplex PCR reads. The sample contains over 400,000 distinct CDR3 sequences, about 15% of which appear only once.

Sequencing used blood. The clonotype comes from a man aged 18 to 29 with Graves' ophthalmopathy. This chain links TRBV9 with TRBJ2-6, with D tentatively TRBD1 (6 bases). The CDR3 loop is CASSVNHYQGPGANVLTF. Written as DNA, the CDR3 is TGTGCCAGCAGCGTAAATCACTACCAGGGGCCTGGGGCCAACGTCCTGACTTTC.